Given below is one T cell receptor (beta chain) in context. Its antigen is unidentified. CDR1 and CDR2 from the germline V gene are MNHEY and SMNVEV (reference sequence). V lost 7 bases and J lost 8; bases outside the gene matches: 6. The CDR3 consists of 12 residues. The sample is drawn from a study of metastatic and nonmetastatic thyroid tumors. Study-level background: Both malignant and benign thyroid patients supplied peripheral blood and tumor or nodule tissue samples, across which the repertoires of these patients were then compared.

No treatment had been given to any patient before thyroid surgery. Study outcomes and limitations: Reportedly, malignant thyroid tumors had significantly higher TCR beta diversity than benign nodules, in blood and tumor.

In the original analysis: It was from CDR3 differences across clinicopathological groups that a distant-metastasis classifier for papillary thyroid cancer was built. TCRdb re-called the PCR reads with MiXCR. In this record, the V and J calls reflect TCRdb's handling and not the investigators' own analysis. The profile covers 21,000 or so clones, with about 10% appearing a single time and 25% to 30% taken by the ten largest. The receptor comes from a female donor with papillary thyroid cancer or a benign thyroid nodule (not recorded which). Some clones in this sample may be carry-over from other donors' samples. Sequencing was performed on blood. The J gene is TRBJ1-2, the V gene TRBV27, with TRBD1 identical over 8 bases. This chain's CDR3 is CASKQGVIGYTF. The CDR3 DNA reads TGTGCCAGCAAACAGGGGGTTATAGGCTACACCTTC.